Below, 5 T cell receptor beta chains from the same sample are listed, as sequenced in a study of cytomegalovirus exposure and HLA in healthy donors. The primer mix had 60 Vbeta and 13 Jbeta primers. TCRdb's copy holds only in-frame clones and misses some; the assay was immunoSEQ multiplex PCR. Among approximately 210,000 clones, about three quarters were seen once, and the ten largest hold 2.1%. The sequencing sample was made of PBMCs. The receptors here all came from a woman aged 25-40 years in good health and CMV-seropositive.

The chain carries TRBV4-3 and TRBJ2-1, with 8 bases fitting TRBD2. The CDR3 is made up of 15 amino acids. V was pared by 3 bases and J by 10 bases, with 11 bases of the junction left unmatched. Germline V lookup: CDR1 LGHNA, CDR2 YSLEER. The CDR3 reads CASSQETSESWEQFF. Written as DNA, the CDR3 is TGCGCCAGCAGCCAGGAGACTAGCGAATCTTGGGAGCAGTTCTTC.

J is TRBJ2-3 and V is TRBV5-4, with a tentative D call TRBD1 (5 bases). The CDR3 is made up of 14 amino acids. The germline V gene has CDR1 SGHNT and CDR2 YYREEE (reference sequence). V was cut by 0 bases and J by 6 bases, with 11 bases left in between. The CDR3 loop reads CASSLAGPHDTQYF. DNA for the CDR3: TGTGCCAGCAGCTTGGCAGGGCCTCATGATACGCAGTATTTT.

The V and J genes are TRBV2 and TRBJ1-1; a weak D match, TRBD1 (5 bases). The CDR3 covers 16 residues. V gave up 5 bases and J gave up 5 bases, with 21 bases separating them. The germline V gene encodes CDR1 SNHLY and CDR2 FYNNEI. The chain's CDR3 is CASSLGGEGAWTEAFF. CDR3 coding DNA: TGTGCCAGCAGTTTGGGGGGGGAGGGTGCCTGGACTGAAGCTTTCTTT.

The rearrangement uses TRBV25-1 and TRBJ1-1; 8 nucleotides match TRBD1. The germline CDR1 and CDR2 sequences are MGHDK and SYGVNS. With V trimmed by 4 bases and J by 4 bases, 5 bases remained unmatched. The CDR3 covers 14 residues. DNA of the CDR3: TGTGCCAGCAGTGGTGACAGGGGTTTCACTGAAGCTTTCTTT. Translation: CASSGDRGFTEAFF.

The CDR3 here is CASSPSFRGVAEQYF. The DNA of the CDR3 is TGTGCCAGCTCACCAAGTTTCAGGGGTGTTGCCGAGCAGTACTTC. The rearrangement uses TRBV18 and TRBJ2-7; a possible D gene is TRBD1 (6 bases). The V end was cut by 2 bases, the J end by 6 bases, with 17 bases between. From germline, CDR1 is KGHSH and CDR2 LQKENI. This CDR3 region has 15 residues.